This TCR beta chain stems from a study of regulatory T cells in long-lasting Graves disease. iRepertoire HTBI primers and Arm-PCR of CDR3 regions built TCR beta libraries. TCRdb processed the multiplex PCR reads anew with MiXCR; each CDR3 protein has one entry. The repertoire has approximately 310,000 distinct CDR3 sequences, approximately 20% of them found once; the top ten carry about 39%. The CDR3 is made up of 14 amino acids. From germline, CDR1 is KGHDR and CDR2 SFDVKD. V lost 3 bases, J lost 2 bases, and 8 bases lay in between. This clonotype came up many times. Its antigen is unknown. Overall study results and limits: Newly diagnosed patients shared 1,000 or so public clonotypes; persistent patients shared under 3,000.

The time point here: newly diagnosed GD, antithyroid drugs for less than 3 months. Following extraction of RNA from PBMCs, that RNA was used to make the TCR library. Per American Thyroid Association guidelines, Graves' disease was diagnosed. V and J are TRBV24-1 and TRBJ2-3, with TRBD2 as a possible D gene (5 bases). The TCR sequence derives from a female donor with Graves disease. This material consisted of peripheral blood mononuclear cells (PBMCs), taken at new diagnosis, from a patient treated with antithyroid drugs. The CDR3 region has the DNA TGTGCCACCAGTGATGCAGACTACACAGATACGCAGTATTTT. Amino acids: CATSDADYTDTQYF.